Listed here are 12 T cell receptor beta chains from one sample, sequenced in a study of blood T cell repertoires in COVID-19. The table came from immunoSEQ multiplex PCR; TCRdb's copy has only in-frame clones and leaves some out. The profile shows about 170,000 clones, approximately 84% of them singletons. Material: peripheral blood. The receptors here all came from an elderly woman with acute or convalescent COVID-19.

J is TRBJ2-7 and V is TRBV7-6; 13 nucleotides agree with TRBD2. Unmatched junction bases numbered 7, after V lost 5 bases and J lost 3 bases. Per germline, CDR1 SGHVS and CDR2 FNYEAQ. This CDR3 is built from 16 residues. The CDR3 sequence: CASSRTSGSLVYEQYF. The DNA for the CDR3 is TGTGCCAGCAGCCGGACTAGCGGGAGTCTGGTCTACGAGCAGTACTTC.

This clone was detected only a few times. J is TRBJ2-2 and V is TRBV5-1, with 8 nucleotides matching TRBD1. Germline V gene sequence: CDR1 SGHRS, CDR2 YFSETQ. The CDR3 loop spans 16 amino acids. Losses at the gene ends were 0 bases for V and 5 bases for J; bases not matched to a gene: 6. CDR3 coding DNA: TGCGCCAGCAGCTTGGGACAGGGGAGGAAAACCGGGGAGCTGTTTTTT. Translating it yields CASSLGQGRKTGELFF.

The rearrangement uses TRBV27 and TRBJ2-5; D is uncertain. This CDR3 has 14 amino acids. V was clipped by 0 bases and J by 5 bases, with 10 bases between them. CDR1 MNHEY and CDR2 SMNVEV come from the germline V gene (reference sequence). For the CDR3, the DNA is TGTGCCAGCAGTTTATCGTACGGGTCTGAGACCCAGTACTTC. Protein: CASSLSYGSETQYF.

CDR3 DNA sequence: TGTGCCAGCAGCCACTCTGGACTAGCGGGAGGGTCTTCTACCGAGCAGTACTTC. This encodes CASSHSGLAGGSSTEQYF. The V and J genes are TRBV4-2 and TRBJ2-7; 15 bases map to TRBD2. The CDR3 has 18 residues. Trimming took 3 bases from V and 6 from J; bases not matched to a gene: 12. Germline-derived CDR1 and CDR2 are LGHNA and YNFKEQ.

The chain couples TRBV19 to TRBJ2-7; unclear D gene. Germline V lookup: CDR1 LNHDA, CDR2 SQIVND (reference sequence). Trimming took off 1 base at V and 5 bases at J, with 9 bases between the two ends. The CDR3 runs to 13 residues. CDR3 nucleotide sequence: TGTGCCAGTAGTATAGTCCCTTCCCACGAGCAGTACTTC. Translation gives CASSIVPSHEQYF.

The chain couples TRBV7-8 to TRBJ1-3; a weak D match, TRBD1 (5 bases). The ends were cut back, 3 bases at V and 2 bases at J, with 17 bases in the middle. In germline, CDR1 is SGHVS, CDR2 FQNEAQ. CDR3 size: 17 residues. The CDR3 sequence: CASSFVPGNAAGNTIYF. The CDR3 DNA follows: TGTGCCAGCAGCTTTGTCCCAGGGAATGCTGCTGGAAACACCATATATTTT.

The chain employs TRBV7-2 and TRBJ2-2; 7 bases are a match to TRBD2. This CDR3 spans 15 amino acids. Trimming took 2 bases from V and 5 from J; bases not matched to a gene: 5. The germline V gene encodes CDR1 SGHTA and CDR2 FQGNSA. The CDR3 nucleotides are TGTGCCAGCAGCTTACGGGCGGGAGTTACCGGGGAGCTGTTTTTT. Its translation is CASSLRAGVTGELFF.

V and J are TRBV27 and TRBJ1-2, with 10 bases that match TRBD1. The CDR3 spans 15 residues. Germline V lookup: CDR1 MNHEY, CDR2 SMNVEV (reference sequence). With 6 bases clipped from V and 2 bases from J, the junction kept 6 bases outside the gene matches. This CDR3 reads CASRGTGEGNYGYTF. The CDR3 DNA sequence: TGTGCCAGCAGAGGGACAGGGGAGGGAAACTATGGCTACACCTTC.

The chain has TRBV11-3 and TRBJ2-7; maybe TRBD2 (5 bases). There are 13 residues in the CDR3. Germline CDR1 and CDR2: SGHNT and YENEEA. The V and J ends lost 0 bases and 4 bases respectively, with 7 bases between them. The DNA for the CDR3 is TGTGCCAGCAGCTTAGATAGGACTTACGAGCAGTACTTC. As protein: CASSLDRTYEQYF.

The chain couples TRBV28 to TRBJ2-2; 8 nucleotides align to TRBD1. V shed 6 bases, J shed 5 bases, and the junction held 8 bases outside the gene matches. Per the germline V gene, CDR1 is MDHEN and CDR2 is SYDVKM. CDR3 size: 15 residues. This CDR3 is CASSSPRQGTGELFF. In nucleotides, the CDR3 is TGTGCCAGCAGCTCCCCACGACAGGGGACCGGGGAGCTGTTTTTT.

The chain employs TRBV19 and TRBJ2-2; a weak D match, TRBD1 (5 bases). Germline assignment: CDR1 LNHDA and CDR2 SQIVND (reference sequence). V was clipped by 0 bases and J by 5 bases, with 7 bases between them. The CDR3 has 14 residues. CDR3 DNA: TGTGCCAGTAGTATAGATGCAGGGACCGGGGAGCTGTTTTTT. Amino acids: CASSIDAGTGELFF.

The CDR3 spells CASSHTDSFEPQHF. The CDR3 DNA reads TGTGCCAGCAGCCACACCGACAGTTTTGAGCCCCAGCATTTT. The V and J genes are TRBV7-9 and TRBJ1-5, with a tentative D call TRBD1 (5 bases). V was shortened by 5 bases and J by 8 bases, with 16 bases between the two germline ends. From germline, CDR1 is SEHNR and CDR2 FQNEAQ (reference sequence). This CDR3 contains 14 residues.